This T cell receptor (beta chain) was sequenced for a study of chemoradiotherapy in HPV16-positive cancers (dated by TCRdb to 2022 to 2024). Regarding the research as a whole: Using functional T-cell assays on cells from a couple of HPV16-positive patients, the researchers defined candidate HPV-specific T-cell clones and common TCR motifs. The study set out to ask whether T-cell immunity against the HPV oncoproteins E6 and E7 changes over the course of chemoradiotherapy and whether that immunity affects survival. The candidate HPV-specific TCRs and motifs were then tracked in TCR repertoires from more than 85 patients with HPV-related cancers. Broader findings and caveats from the paper: The functional definition of HPV-specific T cells came from only a couple of HPV16-positive patients, and the survival association was reported for HPV16-positive patients. In HPV16-positive patients, expansion of HPV-responsive T cells during chemoradiotherapy was found to be associated with improved recurrence-free survival. Expansion of candidate HPV-specific clones and E7-related TCR motifs was observed in the tumor microenvironment during treatment, whereas no such expansion was observed for non-HPV-specific T cells.

Receptor libraries were prepared by the immunoSEQ multiplex PCR assay. TCRdb re-hosts the immuneACCESS table, in-frame sequences only. Its copies lack some clones; in the studies checked, an unresolved V gene accounts for under half of them, and the cause for the rest is not known. Here the sample has over 15,000 clones; roughly 79% occur a single time. Approximately 11% of the sample is taken by the ten largest. Turning to this clone: Its antigen specificity is not known. Base qualities are not at hand, and no much larger clone is one base apart.

V drops 5 bases and J drops 5 bases, leaving 24 bases in between. Inclusive of the bounding cysteine and phenylalanine, the CDR3 is 16 residues long. Only the CDR3 portion is preserved as DNA: 48 bases, with reading frame beginning at the first base. Taken from the germline V gene (reference sequence), the CDR1 and CDR2 loops are GTSNPN and SVGIG. Because repertoires were sampled repeatedly during chemoradiotherapy, clonal expansion in the tumor microenvironment could be followed. The sequence was collected from a human donor with HPV-associated anogenital cancer. Sampling was carried out from a patient who underwent chemoradiotherapy. The chain links TRBV30 with TRBJ2-5, and possibly TRBD2, on 7 matching bases. The DNA sequence follows: TGTGCCTGGTCCCCTAGGGGGGGGCGGTATGGGGAGACCCAGTACTTC. This codes for CAWSPRGGRYGETQYF.